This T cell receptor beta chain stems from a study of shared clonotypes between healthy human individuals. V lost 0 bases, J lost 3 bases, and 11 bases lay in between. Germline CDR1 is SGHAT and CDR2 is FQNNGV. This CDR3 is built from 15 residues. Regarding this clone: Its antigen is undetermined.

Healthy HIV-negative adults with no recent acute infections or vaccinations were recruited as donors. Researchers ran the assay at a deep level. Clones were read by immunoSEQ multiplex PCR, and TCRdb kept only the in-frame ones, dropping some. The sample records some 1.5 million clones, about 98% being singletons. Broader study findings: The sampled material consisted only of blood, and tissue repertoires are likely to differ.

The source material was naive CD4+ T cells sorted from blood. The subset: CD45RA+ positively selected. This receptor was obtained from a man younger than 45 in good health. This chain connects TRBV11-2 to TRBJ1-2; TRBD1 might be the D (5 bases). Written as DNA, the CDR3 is TGTGCCAGCAGCTTAGATGCAGGGACTGACTATGGCTACACCTTC. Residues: CASSLDAGTDYGYTF.